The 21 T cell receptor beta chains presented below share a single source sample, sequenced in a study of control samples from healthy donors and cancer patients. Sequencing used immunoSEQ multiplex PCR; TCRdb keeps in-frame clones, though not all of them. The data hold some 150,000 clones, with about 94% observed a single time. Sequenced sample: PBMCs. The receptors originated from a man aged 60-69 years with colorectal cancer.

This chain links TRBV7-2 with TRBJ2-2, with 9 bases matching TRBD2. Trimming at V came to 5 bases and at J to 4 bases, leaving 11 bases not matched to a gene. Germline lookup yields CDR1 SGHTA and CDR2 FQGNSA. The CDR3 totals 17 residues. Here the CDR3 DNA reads TGTGCCAGCAGCCCTACTAGCGGGCACCTCCTCACCGGGGAGCTGTTTTTT. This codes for CASSPTSGHLLTGELFF.

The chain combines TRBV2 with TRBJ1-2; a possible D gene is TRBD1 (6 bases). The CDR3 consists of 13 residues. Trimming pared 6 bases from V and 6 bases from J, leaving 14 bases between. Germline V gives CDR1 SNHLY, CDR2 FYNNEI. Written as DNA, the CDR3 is TGTGCCAGCAGCTTCCACCCAGGGGATGGCTACACCTTC. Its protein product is CASSFHPGDGYTF.

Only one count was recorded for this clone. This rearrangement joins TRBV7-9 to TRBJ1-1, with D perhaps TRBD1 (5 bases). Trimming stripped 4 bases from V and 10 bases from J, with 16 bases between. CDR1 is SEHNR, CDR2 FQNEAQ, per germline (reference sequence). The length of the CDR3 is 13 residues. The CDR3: CASSSQGRGGAFF. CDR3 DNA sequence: TGTGCCAGCAGCTCACAAGGGAGGGGAGGAGCTTTCTTT.

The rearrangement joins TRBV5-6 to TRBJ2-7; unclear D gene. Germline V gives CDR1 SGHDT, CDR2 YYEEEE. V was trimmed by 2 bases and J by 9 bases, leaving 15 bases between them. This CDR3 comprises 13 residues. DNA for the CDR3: TGTGCCAGCAGCTTCCGGACCTCTTATTGGCAGTACTTC. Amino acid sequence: CASSFRTSYWQYF.

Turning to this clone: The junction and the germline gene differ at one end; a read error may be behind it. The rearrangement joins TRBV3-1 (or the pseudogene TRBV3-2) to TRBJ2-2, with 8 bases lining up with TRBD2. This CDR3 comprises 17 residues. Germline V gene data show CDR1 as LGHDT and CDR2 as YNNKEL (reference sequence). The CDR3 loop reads CASSKEALAGNTGELFF. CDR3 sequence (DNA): TGTGCCAGCAGCAAAGAGGCCCTAGCGGGGAACACCGGGGAGCTGTTTTTT.

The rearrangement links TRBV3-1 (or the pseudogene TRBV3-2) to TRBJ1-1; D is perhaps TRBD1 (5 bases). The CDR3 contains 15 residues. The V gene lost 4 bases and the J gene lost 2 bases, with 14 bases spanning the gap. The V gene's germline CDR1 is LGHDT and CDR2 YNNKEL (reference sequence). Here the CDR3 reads CASSLRPGYNTEAFF. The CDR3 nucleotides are TGTGCCAGCAGCCTAAGACCAGGGTATAACACTGAAGCTTTCTTT.

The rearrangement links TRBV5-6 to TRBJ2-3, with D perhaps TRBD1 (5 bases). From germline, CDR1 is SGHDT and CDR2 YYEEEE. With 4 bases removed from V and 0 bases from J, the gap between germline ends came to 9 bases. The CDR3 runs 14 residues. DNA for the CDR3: TGTGCCAGCAGCCTGGGGCAGAGCACAGATACGCAGTATTTT. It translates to CASSLGQSTDTQYF.

CDR3 nucleotide sequence: TGTGCCAGCAGCTTGTCTCAGGGTATCGACGAGCAGTACTTC. Residues: CASSLSQGIDEQYF. The V call is TRBV6-5, the J call TRBJ2-7; perhaps TRBD1 as D (5 bases). This CDR3 is built from 14 residues. V was shortened by 6 bases and J by 5 bases, with 17 bases between the two germline ends. Germline loops: CDR1 MNHEY, CDR2 SVGAGI.

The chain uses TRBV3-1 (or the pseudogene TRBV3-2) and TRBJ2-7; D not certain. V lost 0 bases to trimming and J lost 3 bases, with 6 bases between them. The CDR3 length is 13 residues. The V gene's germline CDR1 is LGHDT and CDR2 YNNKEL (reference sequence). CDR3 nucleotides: TGTGCCAGCAGCCAAGATCGATACTACGAGCAGTACTTC. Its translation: CASSQDRYYEQYF.

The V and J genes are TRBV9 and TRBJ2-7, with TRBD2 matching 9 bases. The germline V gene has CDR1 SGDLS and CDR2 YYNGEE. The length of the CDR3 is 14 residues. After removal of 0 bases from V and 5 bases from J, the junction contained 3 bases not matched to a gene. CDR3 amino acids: CASSVEAGGDEQYF. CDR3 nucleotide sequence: TGTGCCAGCAGCGTAGAAGCGGGGGGCGACGAGCAGTACTTC.

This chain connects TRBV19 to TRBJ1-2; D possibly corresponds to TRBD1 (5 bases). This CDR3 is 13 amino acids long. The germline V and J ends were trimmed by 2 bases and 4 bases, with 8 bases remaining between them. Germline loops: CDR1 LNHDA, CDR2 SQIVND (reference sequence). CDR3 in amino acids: CASSIRDGYGYTF. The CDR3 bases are TGTGCCAGTAGTATAAGGGACGGCTATGGCTACACCTTC.

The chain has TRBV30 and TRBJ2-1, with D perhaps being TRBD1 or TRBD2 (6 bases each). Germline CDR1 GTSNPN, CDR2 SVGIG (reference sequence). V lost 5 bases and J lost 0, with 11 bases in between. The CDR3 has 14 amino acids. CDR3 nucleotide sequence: TGTGCCTGGGGAGGGGGAAGCTCCTACAATGAGCAGTTCTTC. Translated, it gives CAWGGGSSYNEQFF.

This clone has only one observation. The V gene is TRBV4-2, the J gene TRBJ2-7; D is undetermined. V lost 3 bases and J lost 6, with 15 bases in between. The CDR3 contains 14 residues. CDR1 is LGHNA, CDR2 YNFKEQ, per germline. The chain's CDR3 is CASSQGQILSEQYF. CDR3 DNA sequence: TGTGCCAGCAGCCAGGGCCAAATATTGTCCGAGCAGTACTTC.

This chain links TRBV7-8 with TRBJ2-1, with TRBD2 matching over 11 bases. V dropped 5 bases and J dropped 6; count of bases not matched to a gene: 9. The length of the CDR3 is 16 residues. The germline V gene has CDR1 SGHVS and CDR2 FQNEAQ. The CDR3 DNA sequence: TGTGCCAGCAGCAAAATACCGGGACTAGCGGCCAATGAGCAGTTCTTC. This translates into CASSKIPGLAANEQFF.

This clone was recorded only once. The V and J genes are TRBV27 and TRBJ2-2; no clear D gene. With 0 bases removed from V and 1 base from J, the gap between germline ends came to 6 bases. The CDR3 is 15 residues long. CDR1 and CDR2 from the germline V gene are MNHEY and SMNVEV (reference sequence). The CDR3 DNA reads TGTGCCAGCAGTTTATCGTGGGGGAACACCGGGGAGCTGTTTTTT. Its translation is CASSLSWGNTGELFF.

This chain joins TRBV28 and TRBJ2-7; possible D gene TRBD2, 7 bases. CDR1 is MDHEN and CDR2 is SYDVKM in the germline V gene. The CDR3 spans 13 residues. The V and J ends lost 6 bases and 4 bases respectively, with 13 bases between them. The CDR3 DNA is TGTGCCAGCAGCCCGGGGGGCATTTACGAGCAGTACTTC. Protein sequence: CASSPGGIYEQYF.

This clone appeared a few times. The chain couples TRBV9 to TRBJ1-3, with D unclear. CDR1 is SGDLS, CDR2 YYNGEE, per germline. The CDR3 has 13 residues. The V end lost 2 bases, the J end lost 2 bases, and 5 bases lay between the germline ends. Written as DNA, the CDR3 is TGTGCCAGCAGCGTTAGAGCTGGAAACACCATATATTTT. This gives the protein CASSVRAGNTIYF.

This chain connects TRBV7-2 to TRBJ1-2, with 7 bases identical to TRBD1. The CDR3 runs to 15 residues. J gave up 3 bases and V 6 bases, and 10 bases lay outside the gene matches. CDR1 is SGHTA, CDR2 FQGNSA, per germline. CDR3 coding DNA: TGTGCCAGCAGAACCCAGACAGGGAGAGACTATGGCTACACCTTC. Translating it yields CASRTQTGRDYGYTF.

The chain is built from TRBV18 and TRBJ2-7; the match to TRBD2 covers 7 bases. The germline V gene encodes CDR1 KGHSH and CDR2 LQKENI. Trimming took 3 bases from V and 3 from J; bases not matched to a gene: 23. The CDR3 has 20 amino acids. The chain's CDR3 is CASSPRGEQGKFQIYYEQYF. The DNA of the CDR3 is TGTGCCAGCTCACCCCGGGGGGAGCAGGGAAAATTCCAAATATACTACGAGCAGTACTTC.

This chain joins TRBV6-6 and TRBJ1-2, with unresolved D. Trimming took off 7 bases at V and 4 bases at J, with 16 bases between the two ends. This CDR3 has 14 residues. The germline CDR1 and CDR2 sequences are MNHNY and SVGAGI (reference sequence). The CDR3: CASTKGGRSYGYTF. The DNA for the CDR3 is TGTGCCAGCACCAAGGGCGGCAGGAGCTATGGCTACACCTTC.

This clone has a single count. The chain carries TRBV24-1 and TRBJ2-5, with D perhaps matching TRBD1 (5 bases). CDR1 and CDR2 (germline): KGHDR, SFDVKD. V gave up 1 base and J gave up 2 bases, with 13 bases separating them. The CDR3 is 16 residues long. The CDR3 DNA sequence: TGTGCCACCAGTGATTTTACAGGTTTAGGGCAAGAGACCCAGTACTTC. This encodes CATSDFTGLGQETQYF.